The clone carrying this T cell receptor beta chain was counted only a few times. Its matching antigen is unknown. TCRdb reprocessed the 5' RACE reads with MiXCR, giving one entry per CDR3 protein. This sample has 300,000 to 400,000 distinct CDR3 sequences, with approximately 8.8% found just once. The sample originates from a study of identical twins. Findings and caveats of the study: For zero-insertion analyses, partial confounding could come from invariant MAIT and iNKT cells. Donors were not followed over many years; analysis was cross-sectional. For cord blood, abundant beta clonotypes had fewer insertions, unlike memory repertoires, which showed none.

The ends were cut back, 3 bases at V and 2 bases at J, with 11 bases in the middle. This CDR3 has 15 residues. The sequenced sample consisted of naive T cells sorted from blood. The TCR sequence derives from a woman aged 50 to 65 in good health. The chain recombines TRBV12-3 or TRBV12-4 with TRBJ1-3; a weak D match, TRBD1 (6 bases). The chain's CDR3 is CASSLAGAPGNTIYF. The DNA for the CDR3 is TGTGCCAGCAGTTTGGCAGGGGCCCCTGGAAACACCATATATTTT.